This TCR beta chain derives from a study of human T cells and chemical hapten exposure. This clonotype was seen a few times. Time point described: pre-sensitization, week 0. Treatment: therapeutic diphenylcyclopropenone sensitization with weekly scalp DPC. CDR1 is MNHNS, CDR2 SASEGT, per germline. The CDR3 sequence is 14 residues long. Trimming took off 0 bases at V and 4 bases at J, with 9 bases between the two ends. Within the library, unique molecular identifiers were attached to each individual cDNA molecule. TCRdb passed the RACE reads through MiXCR, listing each CDR3 protein once. The sample consists of around 350,000 distinct CDR3 sequences, 5% to 6.5% of them appearing once.

Sequences were derived from whole blood, sampled in connection with sensitization to the hapten diphenylcyclopropenone (DPC). The TCR sequence derives from a young woman with alopecia areata. Some clones in this sample may be carry-over from other donors' samples. V is TRBV6-1 and J is TRBJ1-1; possibly TRBD1 for D (6 bases). The DNA of the CDR3 is TGTGCCAGCAGTGAAGCGGGGGCACTCACTGAAGCTTTCTTT. This encodes CASSEAGALTEAFF.